One T cell receptor (beta chain) is described in this entry. This receptor's antigen is unknown. No much larger clone is present one base from it, and per-base qualities are unavailable. Reading the label with the study, this specimen's treatment or condition is: roughly 10-day PBMC culture with coronavirus spike peptide pools or control peptides (ViraFEST assay). The study used the ViraFEST assay, which expanded antigen-specific T cells with peptide pools and then identified expanded clonotypes by TCR sequencing. Positive SARS-CoV-2 PCR tests in the convalescent patients dated from March to December 2020, before Alpha, Beta and Delta variants emerged in the United States. PBMCs were cultured at approximately 2.1 million per well in IMDM supplemented with 5% human AB serum and 10 IU/ml IL-2, with approximately 10 ug/ml peptide pools added. Half of the culture medium was replaced with fresh IL-2-containing medium on days 3 and 7. After 10 days of culture, CD4+ T cells were isolated by negative selection with the EasySep CD4+ T cell isolation kit. Ficoll-Paque Plus gradient centrifugation was used to isolate PBMCs from whole blood, and the isolated PBMCs were then either used fresh or cryopreserved at -140C. Culture conditions were generally each tested in triplicate wells.

The CDR3, cysteine through phenylalanine, is 16 amino acids long. Solely the CDR3 DNA is kept, with 48 bases framed from the first base. As encoded in the germline V gene (reference sequence), CDR1 is LNHNV while CDR2 is YYDKDF. V is cut by 5 bases and J by 0 bases, and the space between the germline ends is 14 bases. This entry comes from a study of vaccination and CD4 T cells after COVID-19 (dated by TCRdb to between 2020 and 2023). At the level of the whole study: Every convalescent patient had a positive nasal swab PCR test for SARS-CoV-2, with mild disease in 8 to 10 patients and severe disease in one. In the convalescent cohort there were six males and four females, among whom were two Hispanic individuals, seven Caucasians, two Asians and one multiracial person. Participants got two doses of the Pfizer-BioNTech BNT162b2 vaccine (n=8) or two doses of the Moderna mRNA-1273 vaccine (n=2). Post-COVID blood samples from convalescent patients were collected a median of around 100 days after diagnosis, with a range of roughly 35 to 170 days. The time from the second vaccine dose to post-vaccine blood sampling had a median of roughly 70 days and ranged from roughly 13 to 241 days. Overlapping spike peptide pools from SARS-CoV-2 and from the common cold coronaviruses HCoV-NL63, HCoV-OC43 and HCoV-229E were used as culture stimuli. Control cultures received a CEFX viral epitope pool as the positive control, an HIV-1 Nef peptide pool as the negative control, or no peptide. In under twelve COVID-19 convalescent patients and a handful of infection-naive healthy vaccine recipients, researchers compared the spike-specific CD4+ TCR repertoire from before mRNA vaccination with the repertoire from after. Broad study findings and their caveats: Although the median number of SARS-CoV-2-reactive clonotypes went up from roughly 20 after infection to some 37 after vaccination, the increase was not significant. Of the vaccine-specific clones in convalescent patients, 304 of 307, or nearly all, reacted only to SARS-CoV-2 spike and did not cross-react with common cold coronaviruses. In convalescent patients, a median 86.3% of post-vaccine SARS-CoV-2-reactive clones were detected only after vaccination, and vaccine-specific priming was suggested by this finding. The number of convalescent patients in the study was relatively small, and the study did not examine early timepoints following natural infection.

The library was generated by PCR. TCR sequencing of DNA from cultured CD4+ T cells used the Oncomine TCR Beta short-read assay at the Johns Hopkins FTIC core. The QIAamp micro DNA kit was used to extract genomic DNA from the cultured CD4+ T cells. Oncomine TCR Beta libraries made from cultured CD4+ T cells were pooled using unique dual indexes and sequenced on an Illumina iSeq 100. Concerning the study's data processing: Non-productive sequences were filtered out, and CDR3s that did not start with C, did not end with F or W, or were shorter than 7 amino acids were discarded. Antigen-specific clonotypes were identified with the MANAFEST web application by comparing peptide-stimulated wells with reference and other culture wells. To be called positive, a clone needed an FDR below 0.05, an odds ratio above 5, and a productive frequency above 0.1% in at least two of three replicate wells. A clonotype was classed as cross-reactive if the clonotype showed significant expansion both in SARS-CoV-2 spike wells and in at least one common cold coronavirus spike condition. Similarity between CDR3 sequences was evaluated in R version 3.6.1 using Levenshtein distances (stringdist) and unrooted phylogenetic trees (ape). TCRdb reprocessed the public reads (quality trimming at Q25 with fastp, clone calling with MiXCR) and kept in-frame beta chains. Entries that share a CDR3 protein sequence are merged under the most common genes and DNA. The V and J calls and clone size are TCRdb's, not the authors'. Within this sample are over 9,500 distinct CDR3 sequences, with about 75% of them counted one time only. In total, the top ten clones hold 9% to 12% of the sample.

The source of this sequence is a human donor who had recovered from COVID-19. Sample: CD4+ T cells from blood, cultured in vitro. The sequence links TRBV15 to TRBJ1-3; the D gene is perhaps TRBD1, on 6 matching bases. The CDR3 in this case is CATSGGTRSSGNTIYF. The bases read TGTGCCACCAGCGGCGGGACACGAAGCTCTGGAAACACCATATATTTT.